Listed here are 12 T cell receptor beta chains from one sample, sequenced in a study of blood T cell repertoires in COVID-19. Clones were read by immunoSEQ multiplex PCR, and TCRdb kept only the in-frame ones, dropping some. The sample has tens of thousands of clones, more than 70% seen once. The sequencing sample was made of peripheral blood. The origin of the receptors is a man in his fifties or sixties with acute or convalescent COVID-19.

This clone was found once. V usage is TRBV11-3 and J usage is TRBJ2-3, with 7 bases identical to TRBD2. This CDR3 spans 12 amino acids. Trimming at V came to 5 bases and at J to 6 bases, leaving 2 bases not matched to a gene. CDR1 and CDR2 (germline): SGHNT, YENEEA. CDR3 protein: CASSREDDTQYF. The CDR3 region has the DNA TGTGCCAGCAGCCGGGAGGACGATACGCAGTATTTT.

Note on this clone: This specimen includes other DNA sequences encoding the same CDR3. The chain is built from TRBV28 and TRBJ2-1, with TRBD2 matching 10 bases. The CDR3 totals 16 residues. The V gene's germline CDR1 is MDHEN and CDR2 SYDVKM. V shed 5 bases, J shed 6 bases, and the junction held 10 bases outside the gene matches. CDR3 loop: CASSPRGLAGVNEQFF. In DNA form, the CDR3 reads TGTGCCAGCAGTCCAAGAGGCCTAGCGGGAGTCAATGAGCAGTTCTTC.

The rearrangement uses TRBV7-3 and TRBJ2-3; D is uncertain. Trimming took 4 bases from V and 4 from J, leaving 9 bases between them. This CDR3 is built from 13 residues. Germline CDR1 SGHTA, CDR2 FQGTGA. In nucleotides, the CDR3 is TGTGCCAGCAGCTCCGGTGGTGCAGATACGCAGTATTTT. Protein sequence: CASSSGGADTQYF.

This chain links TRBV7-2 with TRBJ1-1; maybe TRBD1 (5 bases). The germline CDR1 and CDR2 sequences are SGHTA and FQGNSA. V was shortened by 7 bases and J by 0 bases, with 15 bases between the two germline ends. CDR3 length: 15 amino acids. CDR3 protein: CASISSGLLNTEAFF. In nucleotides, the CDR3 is TGTGCCAGCATCAGTTCGGGACTCTTGAACACTGAAGCTTTCTTT. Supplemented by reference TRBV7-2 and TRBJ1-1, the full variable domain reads GAGVSQSPSNKVTEKGKDVELRCDPISGHTALYWYRQSLGQGLEFLIYFQGNSAPDKSGLPSDRFSAERTGGSVSTLTIQRTQQEDSAVYLCASISSGLLNTEAFFGQGTRLTVV.

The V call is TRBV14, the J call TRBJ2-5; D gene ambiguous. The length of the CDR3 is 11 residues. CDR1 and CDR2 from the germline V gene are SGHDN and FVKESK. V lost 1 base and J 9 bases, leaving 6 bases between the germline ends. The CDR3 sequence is CASSQGASQYF. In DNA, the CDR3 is TGTGCCAGCAGCCAAGGGGCGTCCCAGTACTTC.

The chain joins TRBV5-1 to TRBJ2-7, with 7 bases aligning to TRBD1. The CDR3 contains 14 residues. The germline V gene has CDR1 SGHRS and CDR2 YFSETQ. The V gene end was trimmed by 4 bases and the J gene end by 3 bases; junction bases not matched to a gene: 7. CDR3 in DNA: TGCGCCAGCAGCATCGGGACAGCAAACTACGAGCAGTACTTC. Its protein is CASSIGTANYEQYF.

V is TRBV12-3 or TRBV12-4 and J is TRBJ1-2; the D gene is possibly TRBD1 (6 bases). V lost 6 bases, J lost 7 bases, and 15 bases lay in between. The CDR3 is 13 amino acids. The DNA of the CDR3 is TGTGCCAGCAGATACGGACAGCTCGTTGGCTACACCTTC. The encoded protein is CASRYGQLVGYTF.

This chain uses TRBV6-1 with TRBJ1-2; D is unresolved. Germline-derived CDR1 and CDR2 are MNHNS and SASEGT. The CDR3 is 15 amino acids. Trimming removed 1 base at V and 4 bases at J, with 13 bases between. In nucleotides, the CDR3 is TGTGCCAGCAGTGAAGACCCTGGAACAGTCTATGGCTACACCTTC. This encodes CASSEDPGTVYGYTF.

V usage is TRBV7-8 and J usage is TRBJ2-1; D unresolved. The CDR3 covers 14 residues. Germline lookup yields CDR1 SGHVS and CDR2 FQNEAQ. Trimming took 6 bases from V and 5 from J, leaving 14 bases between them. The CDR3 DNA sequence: TGTGCCAGCAGTTCTCCCCTTTTCGACAATGAGCAGTTCTTC. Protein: CASSSPLFDNEQFF. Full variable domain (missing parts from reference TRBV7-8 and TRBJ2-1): GAGVSQSPRYKVAKRGQDVALRCDPISGHVSLFWYQQALGQGPEFLTYFQNEAQLDKSGLPSDRFFAERPEGSVSTLKIQRTQQEDSAVYLCASSSPLFDNEQFFGPGTRLTVL.

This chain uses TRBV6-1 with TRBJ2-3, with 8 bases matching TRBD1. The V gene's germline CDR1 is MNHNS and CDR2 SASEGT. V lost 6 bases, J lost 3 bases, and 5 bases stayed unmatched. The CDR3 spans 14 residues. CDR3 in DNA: TGTGCCAGCAGACGGACAGGGATTACAGATACGCAGTATTTT. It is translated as CASRRTGITDTQYF.

As DNA, the CDR3 is TGTGCCAGCAGCGCTGGACAGGGGGCGAGGCCCCAGCATTTT. Protein sequence: CASSAGQGARPQHF. This sequence joins TRBV28 and TRBJ1-5, with 11 bases lining up with TRBD1. Germline V lookup: CDR1 MDHEN, CDR2 SYDVKM. J was trimmed by 9 bases and V by 6 bases; bases with no gene match: 7. The CDR3 loop spans 14 amino acids.

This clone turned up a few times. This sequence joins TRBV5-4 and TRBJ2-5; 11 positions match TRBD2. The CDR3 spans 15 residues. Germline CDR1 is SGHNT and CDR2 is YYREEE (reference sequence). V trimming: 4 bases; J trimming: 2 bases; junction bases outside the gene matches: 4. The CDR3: CASSAGLAVQETQYF. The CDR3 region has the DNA TGTGCCAGCAGCGCGGGACTAGCGGTACAAGAGACCCAGTACTTC.